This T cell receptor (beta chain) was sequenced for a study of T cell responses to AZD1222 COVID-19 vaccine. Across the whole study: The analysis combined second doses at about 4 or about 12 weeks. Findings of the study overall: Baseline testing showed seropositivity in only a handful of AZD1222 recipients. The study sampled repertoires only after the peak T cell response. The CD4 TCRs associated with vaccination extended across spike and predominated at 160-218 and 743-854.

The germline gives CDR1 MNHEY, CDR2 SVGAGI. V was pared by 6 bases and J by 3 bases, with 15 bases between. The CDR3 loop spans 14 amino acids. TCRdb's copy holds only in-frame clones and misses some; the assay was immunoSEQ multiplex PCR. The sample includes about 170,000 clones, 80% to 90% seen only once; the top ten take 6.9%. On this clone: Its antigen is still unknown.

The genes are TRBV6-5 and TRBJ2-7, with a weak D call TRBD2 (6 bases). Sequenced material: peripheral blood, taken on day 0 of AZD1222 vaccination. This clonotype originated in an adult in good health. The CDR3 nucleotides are TGTGCCAGCAGGCCCGATCTCGGGGGCTACGAGCAGTACGTC. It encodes CASRPDLGGYEQYV.